This record concerns one T cell receptor (beta chain) sequence. The source of the sample is a study of shared clonotypes between healthy human individuals. CD4+ cells underwent separation, giving CD45RA+ naive and CD45RA-negative memory subsets. The CDR3 is 15 residues long. Per germline, CDR1 ENHRY and CDR2 SYGVKD. V was pared by 3 bases and J by 1 base, with 4 bases of the junction left unmatched. Using immunoSEQ multiplex PCR, the repertoire was profiled, and TCRdb retains in-frame clones only, with some absent. This table holds roughly 680,000 clones, 72% found once. The receptor was derived from a woman aged 25 to 39 in good health. This chain joins TRBV10-3 and TRBJ2-5; TRBD1 matches at 8 bases. Source material: memory CD4+ T cells sorted from blood. Subset denoted: CD45RA-negative fraction. DNA for the CDR3: TGTGCCATCAGTGATTCGGACAGGGTCCAAGAGACCCAGTACTTC. Its protein product is CAISDSDRVQETQYF.